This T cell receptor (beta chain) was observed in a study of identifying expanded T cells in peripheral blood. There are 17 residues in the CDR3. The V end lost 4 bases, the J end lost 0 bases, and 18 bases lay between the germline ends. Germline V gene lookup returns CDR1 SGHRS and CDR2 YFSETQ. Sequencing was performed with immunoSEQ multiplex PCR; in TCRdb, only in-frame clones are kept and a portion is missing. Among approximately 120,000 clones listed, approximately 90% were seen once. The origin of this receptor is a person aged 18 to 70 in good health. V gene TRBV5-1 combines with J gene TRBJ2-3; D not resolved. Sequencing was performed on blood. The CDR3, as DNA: TGCGCCAGCAGCCCCGACCGGAGAACAACGAGCACAGATACGCAGTATTTT. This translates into CASSPDRRTTSTDTQYF.